What follows describes a single TCR beta chain. The data originate from a study of blood T cell repertoires in COVID-19. Whole-study context: The analysed material was cDNA or gDNA that came from T cells, B-cell-depleted T cells, or PBMCs.

Sequencing was performed with immunoSEQ multiplex PCR; in TCRdb, only in-frame clones are kept and a portion is missing. The sample includes some 80,000 clones, more than 60% of them seen just once. The V and J ends lost 1 base and 1 base, in that order; junction bases with no gene match: 3. The length of the CDR3 is 15 residues. Looked up from germline, CDR1 is SEHNR and CDR2 is FQNEAQ (reference sequence). The sample taken for sequencing was peripheral blood. This rearrangement joins TRBV7-9 to TRBJ1-1; 7 nucleotides match TRBD1. This sequence originates from an elderly woman with active or convalescent COVID-19. The CDR3 DNA reads TGTGCCAGCAGCTTAGTGACAGGGAGGAACACTGAAGCTTTCTTT. Its protein is CASSLVTGRNTEAFF. The full variable domain, completed using reference TRBV7-9 and TRBJ1-1, is DTGVSQNPRHKITKRGQNVTFRCDPISEHNRLYWYRQTLGQGPEFLTYFQNEAQLEKSRLLSDRFSAERPKGSFSTLEIQRTEQGDSAMYLCASSLVTGRNTEAFFGQGTRLTVV.